These 13 T cell receptor beta chains were all obtained from the same sample, sequenced in a study of control samples from healthy donors and cancer patients. Profiling relied on immunoSEQ multiplex PCR, and the TCRdb table lists in-frame clones only, not all of them. The sample records about 200,000 clones, around 90% being singletons. Sequenced input: blood. All receptors come from a man aged 30 to 45 in good health.

The V call is TRBV6-1, the J call TRBJ1-6; no definite D call. V was cut by 2 bases and J by 3 bases, with 2 bases left in between. The CDR3 has 13 amino acids. Germline V lookup: CDR1 MNHNS, CDR2 SASEGT. CDR3 in amino acids: CASSENYNSPLHF. The CDR3 nucleotides read TGTGCCAGCAGTGAAAACTATAATTCACCCCTCCACTTT.

V and J are TRBV6-1 and TRBJ1-6, with D unclear. Germline CDR1 MNHNS, CDR2 SASEGT. Trimming pared 1 base from V and 4 bases from J, leaving 8 bases between. This CDR3 has 15 amino acids. In DNA, the CDR3 is TGTGCCAGCAGTGAAGGGTCCGCTTATAATTCACCCCTCCACTTT. Translating it yields CASSEGSAYNSPLHF.

CDR3 sequence: CASSLSPGTANTEAFF. For the CDR3, the DNA is TGCGCCAGCAGCTTGTCACCCGGGACAGCGAACACTGAAGCTTTCTTT. This sequence joins TRBV5-1 and TRBJ1-1; 7 nucleotides line up with TRBD1. This CDR3 has 16 residues. The germline V gene has CDR1 SGHRS and CDR2 YFSETQ. Germline trimming cut 1 base from V and 1 base from J; bases unmatched to any gene: 7.

This chain uses TRBV30 with TRBJ2-3; 8 positions agree with TRBD2. CDR1 and CDR2 from the germline V gene are GTSNPN and SVGIG (reference sequence). The V and J ends lost 1 base and 4 bases, in that order; junction bases with no gene match: 4. The CDR3 sequence is 14 residues long. CDR3 protein: CAWSGLAGSDTQYF. CDR3 nucleotides: TGTGCCTGGAGTGGGTTAGCGGGGTCAGATACGCAGTATTTT.

The sample holds one count of this clone. The gene calls are TRBV5-1 and TRBJ2-1; TRBD1 matches 8 bases. The trim removed 5 bases at V and 7 bases at J, leaving 14 bases unmatched. Per the germline V gene, CDR1 is SGHRS and CDR2 is YFSETQ. There are 16 residues in the CDR3. The CDR3 loop is CASRPQGQAFLNEQFF. The CDR3 nucleotides read TGCGCCAGCAGACCCCAGGGACAGGCCTTTCTTAATGAGCAGTTCTTC. Full variable domain (outside the CDR3, taken from reference TRBV5-1 and TRBJ2-1): KAGVTQTPRYLIKTRGQQVTLSCSPISGHRSVSWYQQTPGQGLQFLFEYFSETQRNKGNFPGRFSGRQFSNSRSEMNVSTLELGDSALYLCASRPQGQAFLNEQFFGPGTRLTVL.

This chain links TRBV6-6 with TRBJ2-3; D gene unclear. CDR1 is MNHNY and CDR2 is SVGAGI in the germline V gene (reference sequence). V was shortened by 8 bases and J by 6 bases, with 9 bases between the two germline ends. The CDR3 length is 11 residues. The CDR3 region has the DNA TGTGCCAGCCTCTCGACGGATACGCAGTATTTT. Translating it yields CASLSTDTQYF.

The CDR3 loop is CASSHSPAGSRTGELFF. DNA for the CDR3: TGTGCCAGCAGCCATAGCCCCGCGGGGTCGAGGACCGGGGAGCTGTTTTTT. This chain connects TRBV3-1 (or the pseudogene TRBV3-2) to TRBJ2-2; tentative D call: TRBD2 (6 bases). Germline loops: CDR1 LGHDT, CDR2 YNNKEL (reference sequence). The CDR3 covers 17 residues. With 3 bases removed from V and 5 bases from J, the gap between germline ends came to 19 bases.

The chain links TRBV7-9 to TRBJ1-4; D is ambiguous. Trimming removed 1 base at V and 6 bases at J, with 12 bases between. The CDR3 consists of 15 residues. CDR1 and CDR2 (germline): SEHNR, FQNEAQ (reference sequence). CDR3 residues: CASSLERLTDEKLFF. DNA of the CDR3: TGTGCCAGCAGCTTAGAAAGGTTGACGGATGAAAAACTGTTTTTT.

This clone was found once. V usage is TRBV25-1 and J usage is TRBJ2-7; weak D call: TRBD2 (5 bases). This CDR3 comprises 14 residues. Between the trimmed V and J ends, which lost 1 base and 5 bases, there was a span of 12 bases. Germline CDR1 MGHDK, CDR2 SYGVNS. CDR3: CASSELGRGNEQYF. CDR3 in DNA: TGTGCCAGCAGTGAATTAGGTCGGGGTAACGAGCAGTACTTC.

The chain combines TRBV29-1 with TRBJ1-2; D ambiguous. Trimming cost V 4 bases and J 0 bases, with 9 bases left between them. The CDR3 sequence is 13 residues long. Germline V lookup: CDR1 SQVTM, CDR2 ANQGSEA. CDR3 in amino acids: CSVVTATNYGYTF. For the CDR3, the DNA is TGCAGCGTTGTCACAGCAACTAACTATGGCTACACCTTC.

The V and J genes are TRBV29-1 and TRBJ2-7, with D unresolved. Germline loops: CDR1 SQVTM, CDR2 ANQGSEA. V was shortened by 4 bases and J by 0 bases, with 16 bases between the two germline ends. There are 15 residues in the CDR3. CDR3 DNA sequence: TGCAGCGTTGTTCGAGAACCTTGGATCTCCTACGAGCAGTACTTC. Residues: CSVVREPWISYEQYF.

The V gene is TRBV4-1, the J gene TRBJ2-2, with unresolved D. V gave up 3 bases and J gave up 1 base, with 6 bases separating them. CDR1 is MGHRA and CDR2 is YSYEKL in the germline V gene. The CDR3 length is 14 residues. CDR3 coding DNA: TGCGCCAGCAGCCAGGCGCAGAACACCGGGGAGCTGTTTTTT. It is translated as CASSQAQNTGELFF.

The chain carries TRBV30 and TRBJ1-1; TRBD1 aligns across 8 bases. With 2 bases clipped from V and 6 bases from J, the junction kept 5 bases outside the gene matches. There are 13 residues in the CDR3. In germline, CDR1 is GTSNPN, CDR2 SVGIG (reference sequence). The CDR3 sequence: CAWSSGGLAEAFF. The CDR3 nucleotides are TGTGCCTGGAGTTCAGGGGGCTTGGCTGAAGCTTTCTTT.